This TCR beta chain was sequenced in a study of regulatory T cells in long-lasting Graves disease. Notes on the study in general: Persistent disease favored TRBV28, TRBJ1-2 and TRBJ2-5.

Libraries of TCR beta came from iRepertoire HTBI primers plus Arm-PCR of CDR3 regions. Original methodology: The identification of approximately 62 TRBV and 11 to 15 TRBJ segments was made across samples. TCRdb re-called the multiplex PCR reads through MiXCR, storing one row per CDR3 protein. The V and J calls were determined by TCRdb, not by the authors. This table has about 430,000 distinct CDR3 sequences, about 15% appearing once. This clonotype was seen ten or more times. Its target is not known. Noted time point: newly diagnosed GD, antithyroid drugs for less than 3 months. The TCR library used RNA extracted from PBMCs. Graves' disease diagnosis used American Thyroid Association guidelines. The CDR3 is 15 amino acids. V was pared by 3 bases and J by 7 bases, with 8 bases of the junction left unmatched. These data also formed part of another study, on T cells in Graves' hyperthyroidism and ophthalmopathy. That source adds: Most thyroid clonotypes that were expanded above 0.001 also turned up in blood.

Sequencing used peripheral blood mononuclear cells (PBMCs), obtained at new diagnosis, from a patient treated with antithyroid drugs. The V and J genes are TRBV12-3 or TRBV12-4 and TRBJ2-7; 11 nucleotides match TRBD1. This TCR was recovered from a woman between 40 and 55 years old with Graves disease. CDR3 nucleotides: TGTGCCAGCAGTTTTCTGGACAGGGGGCGAGGAGAGCAGTACTTC. Translated, it gives CASSFLDRGRGEQYF.